This T cell receptor (beta chain) was sequenced during a study of technical replicates of blood from four donors. The germline V gene encodes CDR1 SQVTM and CDR2 ANQGSEA. The V gene end was trimmed by 3 bases and the J gene end by 0 bases; junction bases not matched to a gene: 4. CDR3 length: 15 residues. The table came from immunoSEQ multiplex PCR; TCRdb's copy has only in-frame clones and leaves some out. The repertoire holds fewer than 65,000 clones, with over 75% as singletons. The gene calls are TRBV29-1 and TRBJ2-2; the match to TRBD2 covers 7 bases. The sample consisted of PBMCs. The sequence came from a human donor in good health. Some clones in this sample may be carry-over from other donors' samples. The CDR3 DNA is TGCAGCGTTGATGCCGCGGGAGCGAACACCGGGGAGCTGTTTTTT. Translated, it gives CSVDAAGANTGELFF.